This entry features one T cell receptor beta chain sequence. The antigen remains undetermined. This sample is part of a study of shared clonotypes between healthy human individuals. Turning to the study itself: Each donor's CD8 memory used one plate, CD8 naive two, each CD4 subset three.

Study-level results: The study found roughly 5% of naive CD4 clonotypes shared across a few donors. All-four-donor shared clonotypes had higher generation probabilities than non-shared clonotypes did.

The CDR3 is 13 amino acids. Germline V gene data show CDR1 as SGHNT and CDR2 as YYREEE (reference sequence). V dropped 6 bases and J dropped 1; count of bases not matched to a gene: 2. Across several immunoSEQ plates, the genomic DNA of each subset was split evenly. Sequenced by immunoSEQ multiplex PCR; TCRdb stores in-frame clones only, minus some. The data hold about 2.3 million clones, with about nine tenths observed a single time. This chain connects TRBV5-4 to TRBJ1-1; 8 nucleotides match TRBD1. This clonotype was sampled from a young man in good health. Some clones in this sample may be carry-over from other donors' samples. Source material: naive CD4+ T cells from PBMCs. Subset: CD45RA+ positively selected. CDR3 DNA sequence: TGTGCCAGCAAGGGGACAGGGAACACTGAAGCTTTCTTT. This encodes CASKGTGNTEAFF.